Given below is one T cell receptor (beta chain) in context. CDR3 length: 13 residues. Per the germline V gene, CDR1 is SQVTM and CDR2 is ANQGSEA. The V gene lost 2 bases and the J gene lost 0 bases, with 6 bases spanning the gap. As it was prepared, the TCRbeta library received unique molecular identifiers. TCRdb reprocessed the PCR reads with MiXCR, giving one entry per CDR3 protein. The table has under 350,000 distinct CDR3 sequences, 9.9% seen once. This entry belongs to a study of T-cell reconstitution after alpha-beta-depleted transplantation in children. V and J are TRBV29-1 and TRBJ2-3; no reliable D call. The receptor comes from a human donor who donated a stem cell graft to a child with SCID. Specimen: PBMCs from the stem cell graft donor, collected from the stem cell graft. This CDR3 is CSVEMGSTDTQYF. CDR3 bases: TGCAGCGTTGAAATGGGAAGCACAGATACGCAGTATTTT.